The T cell receptor (beta chain) described here comes from a study of T cell responses to AZD1222 COVID-19 vaccine. General observations from the study: All repertoire sampling was performed exclusively after the peak T cell response.

The CDR3 runs 14 residues. Trimming took 1 base from V and 3 from J, leaving 11 bases between them. CDR1 is GTSNPN and CDR2 is SVGIG in the germline V gene (reference sequence). Repertoires were generated with immunoSEQ multiplex PCR, while TCRdb's copy carries only in-frame clones and drops some. The table lists approximately 150,000 clones, roughly 90% of them singletons. Concerning this clone itself: Its specificity is unknown.

The V call is TRBV30, the J call TRBJ2-3; D unclear. The source was peripheral blood, collected 28 days after the second AZD1222 dose. The sequence was collected from an adult who received the AZD1222 COVID-19 vaccine. DNA for the CDR3: TGTGCCTGGAGTGCCCTGCGGCAGACAGATACGCAGTATTTT. Its translation: CAWSALRQTDTQYF.